Listed here are 6 T cell receptor beta chains from one sample, sequenced in a study of blood T cell repertoires in COVID-19. Using immunoSEQ multiplex PCR, the repertoire was profiled, and TCRdb retains in-frame clones only, with some absent. The sample holds some 100,000 clones, 86% seen once. The sample was peripheral blood. All receptors derive from a man aged 65-85 years who had recovered from COVID-19.

The CDR3 DNA reads TGTGCCAGCAGCTTAGCGGAGGGTAACTCTGGAAACACCATATATTTT. This gives the protein CASSLAEGNSGNTIYF. The chain is built from TRBV7-6 and TRBJ1-3, with D uncertain. The germline gives CDR1 SGHVS, CDR2 FNYEAQ. V dropped 0 bases and J dropped 0 bases, with 9 bases sitting between them. This CDR3 is 16 amino acids long.

This chain connects TRBV29-1 to TRBJ2-6, with D possibly matching TRBD1 (5 bases). Germline V lookup: CDR1 SQVTM, CDR2 ANQGSEA. The CDR3 runs 15 residues. The V and J ends lost 3 bases and 1 base respectively, with 10 bases between them. CDR3 sequence: CSVEAGWSGANVLTF. The CDR3, as DNA: TGCAGCGTTGAGGCAGGGTGGTCTGGGGCCAACGTCCTGACTTTC.

The chain carries TRBV5-4 and TRBJ1-2; 10 nucleotides align to TRBD1. Germline CDR1 reads SGHNT; CDR2 reads YYREEE (reference sequence). Unmatched junction bases numbered 4, after V lost 0 bases and J lost 8 bases. The CDR3 is 14 amino acids. CDR3 sequence (DNA): TGTGCCAGCAGCTTGGGACAGGGGGCAGGAGGCTACACCTTC. This codes for CASSLGQGAGGYTF.

The rearrangement links TRBV7-3 to TRBJ2-1; D gene uncertain. The CDR3 is made up of 15 amino acids. The V end was cut by 0 bases, the J end by 1 base, with 7 bases between. Germline V gives CDR1 SGHTA, CDR2 FQGTGA. CDR3: CASSLTLMSYNEQFF. In DNA, the CDR3 is TGTGCCAGCAGCTTAACGTTAATGTCCTACAATGAGCAGTTCTTC.

The V call is TRBV11-3, the J call TRBJ2-3, with 9 bases that match TRBD1. The CDR3 spans 15 residues. Germline lookup yields CDR1 SGHNT and CDR2 YENEEA. V trimming: 5 bases; J trimming: 1 base; junction bases outside the gene matches: 4. CDR3 nucleotide sequence: TGTGCCAGCAGCCGCGGGACAGGGCGCACAGATACGCAGTATTTT. This sequence encodes CASSRGTGRTDTQYF.

This chain links TRBV4-2 with TRBJ1-2, with TRBD1 identical over 7 bases. Trimming at V came to 3 bases and at J to 4 bases, leaving 11 bases not matched to a gene. This CDR3 is built from 16 residues. CDR1 is LGHNA and CDR2 is YNFKEQ in the germline V gene. The CDR3 reads CASSQKSAGGTYGYTF. DNA for the CDR3: TGTGCCAGCAGCCAGAAGTCGGCAGGGGGGACCTATGGCTACACCTTC.